This section outlines one T cell receptor (beta chain) sequence together with its context. This specimen belongs to a study of shared T cell receptors in the human thymus. Germline V gene lookup returns CDR1 MNHEY and CDR2 SMNVEV (reference sequence). The junction had 11 bases not matched to a gene; V was cut back by 5 bases and J by 3 bases. CDR3 length equals 18 residues. Data came from immunoSEQ multiplex PCR; TCRdb stores just in-frame clones and leaves some out. The profile shows more than 550,000 clones, about 89% of them singletons. These data were also filed under a second study, of human thymus T cells.

The V and J genes are TRBV27 and TRBJ2-5; 14 bases are shared with TRBD2. The TCR sequence derives from a boy in the first two years of life with a congenital heart defect. The sample comprised thymocytes. CDR3 bases: TGTGCCAGCAGTCTAACCCGGACTAGCGGGGGGCTAAAAGAGACCCAGTACTTC. Translating gives CASSLTRTSGGLKETQYF.